A single sample gave rise to the 24 T cell receptor beta chains below, sequenced in a study of molecular identifiers for immune sequencing clone quantification. TCRdb independently ran MiXCR on the PCR reads; one entry per CDR3 protein. The table lists fewer than 350,000 distinct CDR3 sequences, around a fifth of them singletons. The sample was naive CD8+ T cells from blood, with Jurkat cell RNA spiked in. Subset here: FACS-sorted CD8+CD4-CCR7+CD45RA+ naive T cells. The receptors shown here come from a human donor in good health. Some libraries in this study had Jurkat cell RNA spiked in.

This clonotype occurred many times. In DNA, the CDR3 is TGCAGCGTTGTCACGGGGGACCAGGGACCCGAGCAGTACTTC. This translates into CSVVTGDQGPEQYF. The gene calls are TRBV29-1 and TRBJ2-7; possibly TRBD2 for D (6 bases). Germline V gene sequence: CDR1 SQVTM, CDR2 ANQGSEA. Trimming removed 4 bases from V and 6 bases from J, with 19 bases in between. This CDR3 spans 14 amino acids.

A word on this clonotype: A much more abundant neighbour one base away suggests this may be a read error. The chain recombines TRBV14 with TRBJ1-1; D is undetermined. Trimming cost V 4 bases and J 4 bases, with 10 bases left between them. The CDR3 is made up of 13 amino acids. CDR1 and CDR2 (germline): SGHDN, FVKESK. The DNA of the CDR3 is TGTGCCAGCAGCCGAGACCCGGGCACTGAAGCTTTCTTT. Its translation: CASSRDPGTEAFF.

This clonotype was detected many times. The chain uses TRBV12-3 or TRBV12-4 and TRBJ2-3; TRBD1 aligns across 8 bases. This CDR3 spans 14 amino acids. The V and J ends lost 5 bases and 4 bases, in that order; junction bases with no gene match: 5. CDR3 DNA: TGTGCCAGCAGTAGGACAGGGTTGTCAGATACGCAGTATTTT. Protein sequence: CASSRTGLSDTQYF.

This clonotype was seen many times. The V call is TRBV27, the J call TRBJ1-2, with D perhaps TRBD1 (5 bases). The CDR3 length is 13 residues. Looked up from germline, CDR1 is MNHEY and CDR2 is SMNVEV (reference sequence). The V end lost 4 bases, the J end lost 3 bases, and 9 bases lay between the germline ends. CDR3 loop: CASSWGRDYGYTF. Here the CDR3 DNA reads TGTGCCAGCAGTTGGGGCAGAGACTATGGCTACACCTTC.

This clonotype was seen ten or more times. The chain combines TRBV12-3 or TRBV12-4 with TRBJ2-3, with D possibly matching TRBD2 (6 bases). Trimming took 2 bases from V and 6 from J, leaving 12 bases between them. The CDR3 loop spans 14 amino acids. The CDR3 region has the DNA TGTGCCAGCAGTTTACTAGCGTTGGGGGATACGCAGTATTTT. As protein: CASSLLALGDTQYF.

There are many counts of this clonotype. J is TRBJ1-5 and V is TRBV6-2 or TRBV6-3; 7 bases are a match to TRBD1. Germline V gene sequence: CDR1 MNHEY, CDR2 SVGEGT. CDR3 size: 17 residues. V shed 0 bases, J shed 0 bases, and the junction held 5 bases outside the gene matches. The CDR3 DNA follows: TGTGCCAGCAGTTACTCGACCCAGGGGGATAGCAATCAGCCCCAGCATTTT. Amino acid sequence: CASSYSTQGDSNQPQHF.

This chain uses TRBV6-5 with TRBJ2-3; 12 nucleotides match TRBD2. The CDR3 runs to 16 residues. Germline CDR1 reads MNHEY; CDR2 reads SVGAGI. The trim removed 6 bases at V and 4 bases at J, leaving 8 bases unmatched. The CDR3 protein is CASSRASGGAADTQYF. CDR3 coding DNA: TGTGCCAGCAGCCGAGCTAGCGGGGGGGCTGCAGATACGCAGTATTTT.

This clonotype has at least ten counts. This chain joins TRBV2 and TRBJ2-4; D gene ambiguous. From germline, CDR1 is SNHLY and CDR2 FYNNEI. The CDR3 has 14 residues. Trimming pared 3 bases from V and 4 bases from J, leaving 10 bases between. The CDR3 nucleotides read TGTGCCAGCAGTGACCGGAATAGGAAAAACATTCAGTACTTC. Protein: CASSDRNRKNIQYF.

The chain uses TRBV6-2 or TRBV6-3 and TRBJ2-7; 10 bases align to TRBD2. The CDR3 consists of 16 residues. The V gene's germline CDR1 is MNHEY and CDR2 SVGEGT. V was clipped by 7 bases and J by 9 bases; unmatched bases: 18. This CDR3 is CASTWQREGPHTGQYF. The CDR3 nucleotides read TGTGCCAGCACTTGGCAGCGGGAGGGCCCTCATACGGGGCAGTACTTC.

This clonotype was counted between two and nine times. The chain has TRBV24-1 and TRBJ2-2, with D perhaps assigned TRBD1 or TRBD2 (5 bases each). V dropped 2 bases and J dropped 3 bases, with 18 bases sitting between them. Germline-derived CDR1 and CDR2 are KGHDR and SFDVKD. This CDR3 contains 18 residues. The CDR3 loop reads CATSDSRTGPPHTGELFF. In nucleotides, the CDR3 is TGTGCCACCAGTGATTCCCGGACGGGACCCCCGCACACCGGGGAGCTGTTTTTT.

This clonotype was seen ten or more times. This sequence joins TRBV11-2 and TRBJ1-4; a possible D gene is TRBD1 (5 bases). The germline V gene encodes CDR1 SGHAT and CDR2 FQNNGV. V was trimmed by 4 bases and J by 4 bases, leaving 16 bases between them. The CDR3 is made up of 16 amino acids. CDR3 loop: CASSSTRWDFNEKLFF. The CDR3 DNA follows: TGTGCCAGCAGCTCGACTAGATGGGACTTTAATGAAAAACTGTTTTTT.

This clonotype was counted many times. This rearrangement joins TRBV27 to TRBJ2-3; D gene ambiguous. Germline V gives CDR1 MNHEY, CDR2 SMNVEV (reference sequence). Trimming removed 6 bases from V and 0 bases from J, with 7 bases in between. The CDR3 runs 13 residues. The CDR3: CASSRFSTDTQYF. The DNA for the CDR3 is TGTGCCAGCAGCCGGTTTAGCACAGATACGCAGTATTTT.

The chain uses TRBV20-1 and TRBJ2-7, with unresolved D. Deletions cut 0 bases from V and 0 bases from J, with 9 bases between. Germline V gene lookup returns CDR1 DFQATT and CDR2 SNEGSKA (reference sequence). This CDR3 has 14 amino acids. The CDR3 DNA reads as TGCAGTGCTAGAGATGCGAGTAGCTCCTACGAGCAGTACTTC. This encodes CSARDASSSYEQYF.

In the case of this clonotype: A much larger clone is a single base away; this may be a read error. This CDR3 is missing its conserved last phenylalanine or tryptophan, likely due to a read error. The chain links TRBV25-1 to TRBJ2-7; D is possibly TRBD1 or TRBD2 (5 bases each). Germline V gene sequence: CDR1 MGHDK, CDR2 SYGVNS. CDR3 length equals 14 residues. V gave up 7 bases and J gave up 0 bases, with 13 bases separating them. The CDR3 sequence: CASNPQGDSYEQYL. The CDR3 nucleotides are TGTGCCAGCAATCCCCAGGGAGACTCCTACGAGCAGTACCTC.

This clonotype was observed at least ten times. DNA for the CDR3: TGCAGTGCCAGCGGGGACAGCTCCTACGAGCAGTACTTC. It translates to CSASGDSSYEQYF. This chain connects TRBV20-1 to TRBJ2-7; D might be TRBD1 or TRBD2, each matching 7 bases. V shed 6 bases and J shed 0 bases, with 12 bases lying between them. CDR3 length equals 13 residues. Germline CDR1 reads DFQATT; CDR2 reads SNEGSKA (reference sequence).

This clonotype was found many times. This chain joins TRBV24-1 and TRBJ2-2, with unresolved D. The germline V gene encodes CDR1 KGHDR and CDR2 SFDVKD. The CDR3 consists of 15 residues. V lost 3 bases, J lost 4 bases, and 11 bases lay in between. The CDR3 reads CATSDTGAVTGELFF. The CDR3 DNA is TGTGCCACCAGTGATACGGGCGCAGTCACCGGGGAGCTGTTTTTT.

This clonotype was seen more than once but under ten times. With a much larger clone just one base away, this may be a read error. The rearrangement joins TRBV7-9 to TRBJ2-7, with 9 bases identical to TRBD2. Unmatched junction bases numbered 10, after V lost 5 bases and J lost 5 bases. The germline gives CDR1 SEHNR, CDR2 FQNEAQ (reference sequence). This CDR3 contains 15 residues. The CDR3 sequence: CASSPGLAGDHEQYF. CDR3 bases: TGTGCCAGCAGCCCGGGTTTAGCGGGAGACCACGAGCAGTACTTC.

This clonotype was counted ten times or more. This chain connects TRBV28 to TRBJ2-7, with D possibly being TRBD2 (5 bases). Germline-derived CDR1 and CDR2 are MDHEN and SYDVKM. The ends were cut back, 4 bases at V and 0 bases at J, with 19 bases in the middle. This CDR3 contains 17 residues. In nucleotides, the CDR3 is TGTGCCAGCAGTTCCGGCCGAGGTTTAGGGAGCTCCTACGAGCAGTACTTC. Translating it yields CASSSGRGLGSSYEQYF.

Points on this clonotype: Given a much more abundant clone one base away, this may be a read error. The chain links TRBV2 to TRBJ1-1; unclear D gene. CDR3 size: 12 residues. The germline gives CDR1 SNHLY, CDR2 FYNNEI. CDR3 DNA: TGTGCCAGCGTGAGCTTGAACACTGAAGATTTCTTT. This sequence encodes CASVSLNTEDFF.

The chain is built from TRBV4-1 and TRBJ1-2; D possibly corresponds to TRBD1 (5 bases). The CDR3 spans 15 residues. With 0 bases removed from V and 4 bases from J, the gap between germline ends came to 12 bases. Germline CDR1 is MGHRA and CDR2 is YSYEKL. CDR3 sequence (DNA): TGCGCCAGCAGCCAAGATGGGGCAAACATCTATGGCTACACCTTC. Amino acids: CASSQDGANIYGYTF.

In the case of this clonotype: This may be a read error: a much more frequent sequence differs by one nucleotide. This chain connects TRBV28 to TRBJ2-2; tentatively, D is TRBD1 (6 bases). Germline assignment: CDR1 MDHEN and CDR2 SYDVKM. The CDR3 extends over 15 amino acids. DNA for the CDR3: TGTGCCAGCAGTTTTAGACAGGAGAACGCCGGGGAGCTGTTTTTT. Translating it yields CASSFRQENAGELFF.

Comments on this clonotype: The junction does not match germline at one end; this may be a read error. The rearrangement joins TRBV7-8 to TRBJ2-1, with TRBD2 matching over 11 bases. CDR3 size: 15 residues. Germline V CDR1 and CDR2: SGHVS, FQNEAQ. The CDR3 DNA follows: TGTGCCAGCGGCTTGGCTAGCGGGGGGTTAAATGAGCAGTTCTTC. Translating it yields CASGLASGGLNEQFF.

This chain links TRBV14 with TRBJ1-1, with TRBD1 as a possible D gene (5 bases). Deletions cut 4 bases from V and 11 bases from J, with 11 bases between. CDR1 SGHDN and CDR2 FVKESK come from the germline V gene. The CDR3 consists of 11 residues. CDR3 amino acids: CASSLGTRAFF. Here the CDR3 DNA reads TGTGCCAGCAGCCTGGGGACGAGGGCTTTCTTT.

This clonotype was observed at least ten times. The V and J genes are TRBV7-9 and TRBJ2-5; no firm D call. Germline assignment: CDR1 SEHNR and CDR2 FQNEAQ (reference sequence). The CDR3 extends over 15 amino acids. Trimming cost V 5 bases and J 2 bases, with 15 bases left between them. CDR3 sequence reads: CASSPGESGQETQYF. The CDR3 DNA follows: TGTGCCAGCAGCCCAGGAGAGTCAGGTCAAGAGACCCAGTACTTC. Looking up the rest from reference TRBV7-9 and TRBJ2-5 gives the full variable domain: DTGVSQNPRHKITKRGQNVTFRCDPISEHNRLYWYRQTLGQGPEFLTYFQNEAQLEKSRLLSDRFSAERPKGSFSTLEIQRTEQGDSAMYLCASSPGESGQETQYFGPGTRLLVL.